The 30 T cell receptor beta chains below come from one sample, sequenced in a study of T-cell memory formation after mild COVID-19. TCRdb re-derived calls from the 5' RACE reads in MiXCR, one entry per CDR3 protein. This sample carries tens of thousands of distinct CDR3 sequences, over 11% of them seen once, and the ten largest clones take 30% to 35%. The sequencing sample was made of PBMCs or a T cell subset sorted from them (not recorded which). The receptors were sampled from an adult woman who had mild COVID-19 (a few samples of this study predate the infection). Cell type and time point are not known.

The chain's CDR3 is CASSLSAGDDEQFF. CDR3 DNA sequence: TGCGCCAGCAGCTTGTCTGCCGGCGACGATGAGCAGTTCTTC. The J gene is TRBJ2-1, the V gene TRBV5-1; no definite D call. This CDR3 has 14 amino acids. CDR1 SGHRS and CDR2 YFSETQ come from the germline V gene. The V end was cut by 1 base, the J end by 8 bases, with 13 bases between.

The chain uses TRBV7-3 and TRBJ2-1; D might be TRBD1 (6 bases). This CDR3 region has 13 residues. Per the germline V gene, CDR1 is SGHTA and CDR2 is FQGTGA. Trimming took 5 bases from V and 4 from J, leaving 9 bases between them. The CDR3 DNA sequence: TGTGCCAGCAGCACCCAGGGGTACAATGAGCAGTTCTTC. Encoded protein: CASSTQGYNEQFF. The complete variable domain, with remaining parts taken from reference TRBV7-3 and TRBJ2-1, reads GAGVSQTPSNKVTEKGKYVELRCDPISGHTALYWYRQSLGQGPEFLIYFQGTGAADDSGLPNDRFFAVRPEGSVSTLKIQRTERGDSAVYLCASSTQGYNEQFFGPGTRLTVL.

The genes are TRBV5-1 and TRBJ1-1, with D possibly matching TRBD1 (6 bases). V lost 3 bases and J 4 bases, leaving 16 bases between the germline ends. Germline lookup yields CDR1 SGHRS and CDR2 YFSETQ. This CDR3 spans 15 amino acids. The CDR3 protein is CASSWTTGRGTEAFF. The CDR3 region has the DNA TGCGCCAGCAGCTGGACGACAGGTAGAGGCACTGAAGCTTTCTTT.

This clonotype was recorded a few times. The chain uses TRBV7-6 and TRBJ2-3; 7 bases agree with TRBD2. V lost 3 bases to trimming and J lost 5 bases; unmatched junction nucleotides: 11. CDR1 SGHVS and CDR2 FNYEAQ come from the germline V gene. The CDR3 spans 16 residues. CDR3 residues: CASSLRAGPGGDTQYF. The CDR3 DNA reads as TGTGCCAGCAGCTTGAGAGCGGGGCCCGGGGGAGATACGCAGTATTTT.

The V and J genes are TRBV5-1 and TRBJ2-7; no clear D. Germline CDR1 SGHRS, CDR2 YFSETQ. This CDR3 has 13 residues. Trimming left V 1 base short and J 3 bases short, with 8 bases between. The CDR3 DNA sequence: TGCGCCAGCAGCTTGACAGACATCTACGAGCAGTACTTC. Protein: CASSLTDIYEQYF.

The J gene is TRBJ1-2, the V gene TRBV24-1; the D is unclear. The CDR3 has 13 amino acids. Per the germline V gene, CDR1 is KGHDR and CDR2 is SFDVKD. The V end was cut by 2 bases, the J end by 7 bases, with 10 bases between. CDR3 coding DNA: TGTGCCACCAGTGATTCCTTGGCCGCTGGCTACACCTTC. This gives the protein CATSDSLAAGYTF.

Here the CDR3 reads CASSVSDSSITYEQYF. The CDR3 coding sequence is TGTGCCAGCAGCGTAAGCGACAGTTCTATAACCTACGAGCAGTACTTC. This chain connects TRBV9 to TRBJ2-7, with D tentatively TRBD1 (5 bases). V lost 1 base and J lost 2, with 16 bases in between. This CDR3 is 16 amino acids long. Per the germline V gene, CDR1 is SGDLS and CDR2 is YYNGEE.

The chain combines TRBV24-1 with TRBJ1-2; D unresolved. Germline V gene data show CDR1 as KGHDR and CDR2 as SFDVKD. Trimming shortened V by 3 bases and J by 3 bases, and 10 bases separated the two germline ends. The CDR3 covers 14 residues. CDR3 sequence: CATSDVGGDYGYTF. The CDR3 region has the DNA TGTGCCACCAGTGATGTTGGTGGGGACTATGGCTACACCTTC.

The chain links TRBV29-1 to TRBJ2-5; 13 positions agree with TRBD2. Germline V gene sequence: CDR1 SQVTM, CDR2 ANQGSEA. The junction had 4 bases not matched to a gene; V was cut back by 4 bases and J by 2 bases. This CDR3 comprises 15 residues. The CDR3 region has the DNA TGCAGCGTTGCCGGGACTAGCGGGGCGCAAGAGACCCAGTACTTC. It encodes CSVAGTSGAQETQYF.

This clonotype has a handful of counts. For the CDR3, the DNA is TGTGCCATCAGTGAGAAGGACAGGGATGGGCCAGAGACCCAGTACTTC. It yields the protein CAISEKDRDGPETQYF. The V call is TRBV10-3, the J call TRBJ2-5, with 8 positions matching TRBD1. Germline assignment: CDR1 ENHRY and CDR2 SYGVKD. J was trimmed by 4 bases and V by 2 bases; bases with no gene match: 9. The CDR3 totals 16 residues.

A few counts support this clonotype. The chain has TRBV24-1 and TRBJ2-1; 7 nucleotides agree with TRBD2. CDR1 KGHDR and CDR2 SFDVKD come from the germline V gene. V lost 2 bases to trimming and J lost 3 bases; unmatched junction nucleotides: 12. There are 18 residues in the CDR3. The CDR3 sequence is CATSDSHILAGFYNEQFF. The DNA for the CDR3 is TGTGCCACCAGTGATTCCCACATATTAGCGGGCTTCTACAATGAGCAGTTCTTC.

This clonotype was counted a few times. This chain connects TRBV6-5 to TRBJ2-1; 13 bases fit TRBD2. The V segment lost 4 bases and the J segment 9 bases; nucleotides outside the gene matches: 6. The CDR3 is 15 amino acids. Germline V gene lookup returns CDR1 MNHEY and CDR2 SVGAGI. CDR3 sequence reads: CASSFRTSGSGEQFF. The CDR3, as DNA: TGTGCCAGCAGTTTCCGGACTAGCGGGAGTGGTGAGCAGTTCTTC.

This clonotype was counted a few times. The rearrangement uses TRBV27 and TRBJ2-7; 9 nucleotides agree with TRBD1. The V gene's germline CDR1 is MNHEY and CDR2 SMNVEV (reference sequence). The CDR3 contains 15 residues. Trimming removed 0 bases from V and 5 bases from J; junction bases left unmatched: 5. The CDR3 DNA follows: TGTGCCAGCAGTTTATCGGGAGGGACAGGGCACGAGCAGTACTTC. It yields the protein CASSLSGGTGHEQYF.

The chain has TRBV5-6 and TRBJ2-3; no clear D. This CDR3 contains 15 residues. V was trimmed by 0 bases and J by 0 bases, leaving 8 bases between them. Per germline, CDR1 SGHDT and CDR2 YYEEEE. The CDR3 region has the DNA TGTGCCAGCAGCTTGGTAGCTCGGAGCACAGATACGCAGTATTTT. Protein sequence: CASSLVARSTDTQYF.

The chain employs TRBV24-1 and TRBJ2-7; 11 bases match TRBD1. The junction had 6 bases not matched to a gene; V was cut back by 3 bases and J by 3 bases. The CDR3 length is 16 residues. The V gene's germline CDR1 is KGHDR and CDR2 SFDVKD. CDR3 coding DNA: TGTGCCACCAGTGATCCTACCGGGACAGGGGGCTACGAGCAGTACTTC. It is translated as CATSDPTGTGGYEQYF.

This clonotype has only a few counts. The V call is TRBV9, the J call TRBJ2-1; 15 nucleotides align to TRBD2. V shed 4 bases, J shed 13 bases, and the junction held 6 bases outside the gene matches. CDR3 length equals 14 residues. Germline-derived CDR1 and CDR2 are SGDLS and YYNGEE. In DNA form, the CDR3 reads TGTGCCAGCAGCCAATCGGGACTAGCGGGAGGACAGTTCTTC. Translated, it gives CASSQSGLAGGQFF.

This sequence joins TRBV27 and TRBJ2-3, with 8 bases aligning to TRBD2. Germline CDR1 reads MNHEY; CDR2 reads SMNVEV (reference sequence). J lost 14 bases, V lost 0 bases, and 16 bases had no gene match. CDR3 length: 16 residues. CDR3 amino acids: CASSLSPPSVGREAYF. The CDR3 DNA reads TGTGCCAGCAGTTTATCCCCTCCCTCGGTAGGGCGGGAGGCGTATTTT.

The J gene is TRBJ1-2, the V gene TRBV7-2; no definite D call. This CDR3 is 15 amino acids long. In germline, CDR1 is SGHTA, CDR2 FQGNSA. V lost 1 base and J 3 bases, leaving 12 bases between the germline ends. The CDR3 DNA follows: TGTGCCAGCAGCTTAGTATACTCAGGACACTATGGCTACACCTTC. Protein product: CASSLVYSGHYGYTF.

J is TRBJ1-4 and V is TRBV29-1; weak D call: TRBD1 (6 bases). Trimming pared 2 bases from V and 9 bases from J, leaving 19 bases between. The CDR3 spans 15 residues. The germline gives CDR1 SQVTM, CDR2 ANQGSEA. The CDR3: CSVELVGTYVKKLFF. DNA for the CDR3: TGCAGCGTTGAATTAGTTGGGACATACGTGAAAAAACTGTTTTTT. The variable domain in full, with the rest retrieved from reference TRBV29-1 and TRBJ1-4, is SAVISQKPSRDICQRGTSLTIQCQVDSQVTMMFWYRQQPGQSLTLIATANQGSEATYESGFVIDKFPISRPNLTFSTLTVSNMSPEDSSIYLCSVELVGTYVKKLFFGSGTQLSVL.

This clonotype appeared a few times. The gene calls are TRBV19 and TRBJ2-5; 8 bases line up with TRBD2. CDR1 and CDR2 (germline): LNHDA, SQIVND (reference sequence). Losses at the gene ends were 3 bases for V and 3 bases for J; bases not matched to a gene: 9. The CDR3 runs to 16 residues. The DNA for the CDR3 is TGTGCCAGTAGTATGGTCACTAGCGGAGCCAAAGAGACCCAGTACTTC. Encoded protein: CASSMVTSGAKETQYF.

In nucleotides, the CDR3 is TGTGCCACCAGCAGCGCCCGGGGATCCGAGCAGTACTTC. Translated, it gives CATSSARGSEQYF. This chain links TRBV15 with TRBJ2-7; a weak D match, TRBD2 (5 bases). This CDR3 region has 13 residues. In germline, CDR1 is LNHNV, CDR2 YYDKDF (reference sequence). Trimming took 3 bases from V and 6 from J, leaving 12 bases between them.

There are a few counts of this clonotype. CDR3 DNA sequence: TGCAGTTCCCCGGGGGCAGCGGGGGGTTTCTCCTACAATGAGCAGTTCTTC. Amino acid sequence: CSSPGAAGGFSYNEQFF. The rearrangement uses TRBV20-1 and TRBJ2-1, with 9 nucleotides matching TRBD2. This CDR3 is built from 17 residues. Germline loops: CDR1 DFQATT, CDR2 SNEGSKA (reference sequence). J gave up 0 bases and V 8 bases, and 14 bases lay outside the gene matches.

This clonotype was seen a few times. The V call is TRBV7-9, the J call TRBJ2-5; 10 nucleotides line up with TRBD2. This CDR3 has 17 residues. Trimming took 5 bases from V and 5 from J; bases not matched to a gene: 14. Germline CDR1 and CDR2: SEHNR and FQNEAQ (reference sequence). CDR3 DNA: TGTGCCAGCAGCCTCCCACGGCTAGCGGGGGAGCAGGAGACCCAGTACTTC. This sequence encodes CASSLPRLAGEQETQYF.

The chain combines TRBV7-2 with TRBJ1-1; weak D call: TRBD1 (6 bases). The V end lost 1 base, the J end lost 7 bases, and 13 bases lay between the germline ends. Germline V CDR1 and CDR2: SGHTA, FQGNSA. CDR3 length: 14 residues. As DNA, the CDR3 is TGTGCCAGCAGCTTAGTTGGGGGCTCGGGTGAAGCTTTCTTT. Translation: CASSLVGGSGEAFF.

This clonotype was found a few times. The gene calls are TRBV7-9 and TRBJ2-4; weak D call: TRBD1 (5 bases). Germline loops: CDR1 SEHNR, CDR2 FQNEAQ (reference sequence). The CDR3 has 16 amino acids. Trimming cost V 3 bases and J 3 bases, with 15 bases left between them. CDR3 amino acids: CASSFGRVDGKNIQYF. CDR3 coding DNA: TGTGCCAGCAGCTTCGGCAGGGTGGACGGCAAAAACATTCAGTACTTC.

Concerning this clonotype itself: Mismatch with germline at one junction end may stem from a read error. J is TRBJ2-1 and V is TRBV7-6, with no clear D. The CDR3 loop spans 15 amino acids. Germline V gene sequence: CDR1 SGHVS, CDR2 FNYEAQ. The CDR3 region has the DNA TGTGCCAGCAGCTTAGAACGGTACTCCAACAATGAGCAGTTCTTC. Translating gives CASSLERYSNNEQFF.

The chain has TRBV13 and TRBJ1-2; D possibly corresponds to TRBD1 (6 bases). Germline V CDR1 and CDR2: PRHDT, FYEKMQ (reference sequence). V dropped 9 bases and J dropped 4 bases, with 21 bases sitting between them. This CDR3 spans 15 amino acids. The CDR3 coding sequence is TGTGCCAGTTCGGGGATGGGGGGCTTTGTCTATGGCTACACCTTC. It codes for CASSGMGGFVYGYTF.

This chain uses TRBV7-8 with TRBJ2-4; 13 nucleotides agree with TRBD2. Per germline, CDR1 SGHVS and CDR2 FQNEAQ. This CDR3 is built from 19 residues. The trim removed 1 base at V and 2 bases at J, leaving 8 bases unmatched. CDR3 DNA sequence: TGTGCCAGCAGCTTAGTGGGGACTAGCGGGATCATCACCAAAAACATTCAGTACTTC. Its translation is CASSLVGTSGIITKNIQYF.

V and J are TRBV27 and TRBJ2-2; TRBD1 matches at 9 bases. V lost 3 bases, J lost 6 bases, and 5 bases stayed unmatched. The CDR3 length is 15 residues. Germline V gives CDR1 MNHEY, CDR2 SMNVEV (reference sequence). This chain's CDR3 is CASSFGTGFPGELFF. The DNA of the CDR3 is TGTGCCAGCAGTTTCGGGACAGGGTTTCCCGGGGAGCTGTTTTTT.

This clonotype appeared a few times. CDR3 in DNA: TGTGCCAGCAGCTTTTCAGGCGGGACGGGGACAGATACGCAGTATTTT. This sequence encodes CASSFSGGTGTDTQYF. The chain uses TRBV7-6 and TRBJ2-3, with D possibly matching TRBD2 (6 bases). The CDR3 sequence is 16 residues long. V was trimmed by 3 bases and J by 3 bases, leaving 16 bases between them. The germline CDR1 and CDR2 sequences are SGHVS and FNYEAQ.